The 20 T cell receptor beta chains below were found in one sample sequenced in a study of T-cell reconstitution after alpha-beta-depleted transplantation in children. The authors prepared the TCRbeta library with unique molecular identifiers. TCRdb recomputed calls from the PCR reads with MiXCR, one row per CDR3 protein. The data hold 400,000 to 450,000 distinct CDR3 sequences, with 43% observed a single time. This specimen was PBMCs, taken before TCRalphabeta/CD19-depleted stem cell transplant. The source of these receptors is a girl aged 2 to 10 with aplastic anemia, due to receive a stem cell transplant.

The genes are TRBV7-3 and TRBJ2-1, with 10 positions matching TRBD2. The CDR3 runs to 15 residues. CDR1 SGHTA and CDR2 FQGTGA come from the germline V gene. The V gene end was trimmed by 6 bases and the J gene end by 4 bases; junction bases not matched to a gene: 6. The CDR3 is CASRLLAGNYNEQFF. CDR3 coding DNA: TGTGCCAGCAGACTACTAGCGGGGAATTACAATGAGCAGTTCTTC.

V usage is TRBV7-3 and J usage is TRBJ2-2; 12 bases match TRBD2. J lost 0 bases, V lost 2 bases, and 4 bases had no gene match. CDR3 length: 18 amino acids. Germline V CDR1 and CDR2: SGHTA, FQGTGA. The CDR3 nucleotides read TGTGCCAGCAGCTTAGAGTGGACTAGCGGGACGAACACCGGGGAGCTGTTTTTT. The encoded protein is CASSLEWTSGTNTGELFF.

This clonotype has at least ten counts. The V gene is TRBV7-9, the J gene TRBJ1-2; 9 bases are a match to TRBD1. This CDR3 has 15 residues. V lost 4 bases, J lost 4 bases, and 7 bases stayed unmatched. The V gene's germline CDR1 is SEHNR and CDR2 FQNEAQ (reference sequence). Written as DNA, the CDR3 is TGTGCCAGCAGCTCAGGGACAGGGTTGTCCTATGGCTACACCTTC. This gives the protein CASSSGTGLSYGYTF.

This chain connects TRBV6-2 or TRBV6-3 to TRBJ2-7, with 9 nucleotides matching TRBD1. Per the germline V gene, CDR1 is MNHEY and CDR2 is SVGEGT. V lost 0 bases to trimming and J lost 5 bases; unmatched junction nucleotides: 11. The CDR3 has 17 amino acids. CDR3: CASSYSPQGARRNEQYF. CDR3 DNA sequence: TGTGCCAGCAGTTACTCCCCACAGGGGGCGCGCAGGAACGAGCAGTACTTC.

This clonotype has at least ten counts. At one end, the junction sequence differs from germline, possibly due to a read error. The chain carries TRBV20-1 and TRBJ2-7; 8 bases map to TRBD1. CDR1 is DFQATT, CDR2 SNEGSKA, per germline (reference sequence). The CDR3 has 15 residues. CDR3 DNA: TGCAGTGCCAGAGCTCGGACAGGGAATACCTACGAGCAGTACTTC. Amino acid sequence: CSARARTGNTYEQYF.

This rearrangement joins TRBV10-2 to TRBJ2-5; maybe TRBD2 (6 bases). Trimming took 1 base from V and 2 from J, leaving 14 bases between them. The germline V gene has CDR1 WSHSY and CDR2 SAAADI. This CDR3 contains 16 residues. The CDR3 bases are TGCGCCAGCAGTGAGTGGTTAGCGGAAGGGCAAGAGACCCAGTACTTC. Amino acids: CASSEWLAEGQETQYF.

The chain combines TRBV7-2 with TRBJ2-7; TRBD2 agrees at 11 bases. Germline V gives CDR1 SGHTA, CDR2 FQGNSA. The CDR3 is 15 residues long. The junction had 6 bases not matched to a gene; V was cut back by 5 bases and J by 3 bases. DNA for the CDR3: TGTGCCAGCAGCCCTCGCGGGACTAGCGGCTACGAGCAGTACTTC. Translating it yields CASSPRGTSGYEQYF.

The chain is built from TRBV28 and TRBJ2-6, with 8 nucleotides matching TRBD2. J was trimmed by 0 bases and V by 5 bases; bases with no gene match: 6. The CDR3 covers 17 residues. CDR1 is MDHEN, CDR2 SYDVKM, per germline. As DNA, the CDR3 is TGTGCCAGCAGTACCGGGACTAGGGTCTCTGGGGCCAACGTCCTGACTTTC. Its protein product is CASSTGTRVSGANVLTF.

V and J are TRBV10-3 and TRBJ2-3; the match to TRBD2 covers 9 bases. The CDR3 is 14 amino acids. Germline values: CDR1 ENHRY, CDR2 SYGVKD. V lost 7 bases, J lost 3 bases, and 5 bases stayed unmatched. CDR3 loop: CAIMGGGATDTQYF. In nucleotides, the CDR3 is TGTGCCATCATGGGCGGGGGGGCAACAGATACGCAGTATTTT.

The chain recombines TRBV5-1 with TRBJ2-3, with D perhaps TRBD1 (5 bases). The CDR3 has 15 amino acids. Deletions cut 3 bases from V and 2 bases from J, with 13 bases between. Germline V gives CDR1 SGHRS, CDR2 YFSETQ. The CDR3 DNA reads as TGCGCCAGCAGCTCCTCTGGGGCCGCCACAGATACGCAGTATTTT. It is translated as CASSSSGAATDTQYF.

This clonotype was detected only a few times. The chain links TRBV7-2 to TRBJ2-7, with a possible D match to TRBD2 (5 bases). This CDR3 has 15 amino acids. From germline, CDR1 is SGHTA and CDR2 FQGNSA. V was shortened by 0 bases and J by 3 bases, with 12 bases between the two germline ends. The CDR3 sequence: CASSLAAAEVYEQYF. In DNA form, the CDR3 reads TGTGCCAGCAGCTTAGCGGCAGCGGAGGTCTACGAGCAGTACTTC.

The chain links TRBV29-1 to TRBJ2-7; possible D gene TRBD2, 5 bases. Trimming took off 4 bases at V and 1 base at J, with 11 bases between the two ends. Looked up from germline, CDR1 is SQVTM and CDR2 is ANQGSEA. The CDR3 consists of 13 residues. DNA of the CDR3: TGCAGCGTTGTCTCTAGCTCGTCCTACGAGCAGTACTTC. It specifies CSVVSSSSYEQYF.

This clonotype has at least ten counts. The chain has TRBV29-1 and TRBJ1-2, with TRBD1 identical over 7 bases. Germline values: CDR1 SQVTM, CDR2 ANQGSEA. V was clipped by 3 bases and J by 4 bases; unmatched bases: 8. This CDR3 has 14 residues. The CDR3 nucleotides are TGCAGCGTTGATCCCACAGGGGCAGCCTATGGCTACACCTTC. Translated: CSVDPTGAAYGYTF.

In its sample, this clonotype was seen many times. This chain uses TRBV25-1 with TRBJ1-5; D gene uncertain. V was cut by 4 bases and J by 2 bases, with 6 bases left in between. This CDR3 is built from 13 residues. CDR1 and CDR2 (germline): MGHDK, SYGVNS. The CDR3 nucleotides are TGTGCCAGCAGTGGTTGGGGCAATCAGCCCCAGCATTTT. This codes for CASSGWGNQPQHF.

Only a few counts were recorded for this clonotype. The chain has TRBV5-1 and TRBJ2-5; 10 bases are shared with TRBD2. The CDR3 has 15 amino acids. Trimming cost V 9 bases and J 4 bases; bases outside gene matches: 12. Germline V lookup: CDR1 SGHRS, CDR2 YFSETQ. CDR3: CATLPGLASGETQYF. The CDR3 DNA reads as TGCGCCACCCTGCCGGGACTAGCGAGCGGAGAGACCCAGTACTTC.

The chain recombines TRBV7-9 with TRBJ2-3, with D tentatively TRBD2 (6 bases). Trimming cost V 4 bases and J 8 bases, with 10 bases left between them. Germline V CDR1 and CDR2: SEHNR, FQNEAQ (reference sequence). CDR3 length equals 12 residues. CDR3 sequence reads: CASSSGGFTQYF. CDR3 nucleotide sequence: TGTGCCAGCAGCTCCGGGGGATTTACGCAGTATTTT.

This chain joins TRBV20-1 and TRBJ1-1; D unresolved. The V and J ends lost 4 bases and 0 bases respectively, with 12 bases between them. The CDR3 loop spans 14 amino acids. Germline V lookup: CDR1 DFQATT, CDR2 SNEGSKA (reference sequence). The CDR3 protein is CSANYNGVNTEAFF. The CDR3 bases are TGCAGTGCTAATTACAACGGGGTGAACACTGAAGCTTTCTTT.

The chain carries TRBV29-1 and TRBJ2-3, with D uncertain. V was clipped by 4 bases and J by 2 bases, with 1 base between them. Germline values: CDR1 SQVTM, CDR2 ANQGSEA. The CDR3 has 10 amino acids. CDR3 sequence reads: CSVVTDTQYF. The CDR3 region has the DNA TGCAGCGTTGTCACAGATACGCAGTATTTT.

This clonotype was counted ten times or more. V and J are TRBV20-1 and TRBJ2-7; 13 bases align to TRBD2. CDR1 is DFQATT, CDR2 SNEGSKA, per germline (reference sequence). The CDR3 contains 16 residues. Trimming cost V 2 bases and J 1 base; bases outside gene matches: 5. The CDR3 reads CSARTPTSGRSYEQYF. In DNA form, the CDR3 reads TGCAGTGCTAGAACCCCGACTAGCGGGAGGTCCTACGAGCAGTACTTC.

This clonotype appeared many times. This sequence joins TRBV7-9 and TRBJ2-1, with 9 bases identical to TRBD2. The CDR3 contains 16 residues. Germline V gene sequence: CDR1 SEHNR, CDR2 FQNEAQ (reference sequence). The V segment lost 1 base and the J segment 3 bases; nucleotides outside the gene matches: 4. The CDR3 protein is CASSLEASGIYNEQFF. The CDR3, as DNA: TGTGCCAGCAGCTTAGAAGCTAGCGGGATCTACAATGAGCAGTTCTTC.